This TCR beta chain came from a study of blood T cell repertoires in COVID-19. The overall study: PBMCs, B-cell-depleted T cells, or T cells provided the cDNA or gDNA that made up the material.

The CDR3 runs to 15 residues. CDR1 is SGHTS and CDR2 is YDEGEE in the germline V gene. V lost 2 bases and J lost 1; bases outside the gene matches: 3. Authors' processing steps: Amplified reference gene primers provided the basis for estimating nucleated cell counts. Repertoires were generated with immunoSEQ multiplex PCR, while TCRdb's copy carries only in-frame clones and drops some. Clone size and the V and J calls come from that table; the DNA yielded D and trimming. The repertoire includes some 190,000 clones, about 80% of them detected once, and less than 7% sits in the top ten. This receptor was taken from a man aged 55 to 70 with acute or convalescent COVID-19. V is TRBV5-8 and J is TRBJ2-3; 8 nucleotides align to TRBD1. The sequencing sample was made of peripheral blood. In DNA form, the CDR3 reads TGTGCCAGCAGCTTACGGACAGGGCGCACAGATACGCAGTATTTT. Protein: CASSLRTGRTDTQYF. The full variable domain, rest sourced from reference TRBV5-8 and TRBJ2-3, is EAGVTQSPTHLIKTRGQQATLRCSPISGHTSVYWYQQALGLGLQFLLWYDEGEERNRGNFPPRFSGRQFPNYSSELNVNALELEDSALYLCASSLRTGRTDTQYFGPGTRLTVL.